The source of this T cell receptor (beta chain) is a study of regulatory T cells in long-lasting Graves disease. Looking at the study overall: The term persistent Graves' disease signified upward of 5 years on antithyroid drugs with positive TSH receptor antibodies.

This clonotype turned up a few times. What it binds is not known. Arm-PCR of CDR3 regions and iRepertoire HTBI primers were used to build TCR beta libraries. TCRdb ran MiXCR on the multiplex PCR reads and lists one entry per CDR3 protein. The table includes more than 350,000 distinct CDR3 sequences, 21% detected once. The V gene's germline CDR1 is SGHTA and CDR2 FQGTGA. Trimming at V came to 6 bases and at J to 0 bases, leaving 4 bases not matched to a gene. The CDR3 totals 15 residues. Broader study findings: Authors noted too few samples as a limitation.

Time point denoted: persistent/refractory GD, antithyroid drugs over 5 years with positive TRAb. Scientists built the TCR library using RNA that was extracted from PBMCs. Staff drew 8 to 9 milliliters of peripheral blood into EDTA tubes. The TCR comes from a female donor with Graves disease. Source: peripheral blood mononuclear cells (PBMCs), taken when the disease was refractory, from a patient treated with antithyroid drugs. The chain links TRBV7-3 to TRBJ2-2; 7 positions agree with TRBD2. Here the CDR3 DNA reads TGTGCCAGCAGTACCGGGGGGTCGAACACCGGGGAGCTGTTTTTT. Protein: CASSTGGSNTGELFF.